These 18 T cell receptor beta chains were sequenced from one sample in a study of blood T cell repertoires in COVID-19 (dated by TCRdb to about 2020). The method was the immunoSEQ multiplex PCR assay. This immuneACCESS table, as held by TCRdb, lists in-frame sequences with V and J called but not all clones. Of the missing ones, under half trace to an unresolved V gene in checked studies; the others have no known cause. The sample table holds roughly 120,000 clones, of which less than 85% were seen once. The ten biggest clones cover about 18% of the sample. Sequencing used peripheral blood. These TCRs come from a woman aged 55-75 years with acute or convalescent COVID-19.

This chain joins TRBV10-3 and TRBJ2-7; D is uncertain. In germline, CDR1 is ENHRY, CDR2 SYGVKD. V gave up 3 bases and J gave up 1 base, with 10 bases separating them. The CDR3 spans 14 residues. In DNA form, the CDR3 reads TGTGCCATCAGTGACCCTTCGTCGTCCTACGAGCAGTACTTC. Translating it yields CAISDPSSSYEQYF.

This clone was picked up one time. V is TRBV19 and J is TRBJ1-5, with 7 bases fitting TRBD1. Looked up from germline, CDR1 is LNHDA and CDR2 is SQIVND (reference sequence). V gave up 4 bases and J gave up 3 bases; unmatched junction bases: 6. This CDR3 region has 15 residues. The CDR3 here is CASSTKGTVNQPQHF. The CDR3 bases are TGTGCCAGTAGTACCAAAGGGACAGTCAATCAGCCCCAGCATTTT. Looking up the rest from reference TRBV19 and TRBJ1-5 gives the full variable domain: DGGITQSPKYLFRKEGQNVTLSCEQNLNHDAMYWYRQDPGQGLRLIYYSQIVNDFQKGDIAEGYSVSREKKESFPLTVTSAQKNPTAFYLCASSTKGTVNQPQHFGDGTRLSIL.

This clone showed up just once. This sequence joins TRBV5-1 and TRBJ2-3; D is ambiguous. CDR3 size: 16 residues. Germline V gene sequence: CDR1 SGHRS, CDR2 YFSETQ. V lost 6 bases to trimming and J lost 0 bases, with 17 bases between them. CDR3 amino acids: CASNPQYTTSTDTQYF. The CDR3 DNA reads TGCGCCAGCAACCCCCAATACACGACTAGCACAGATACGCAGTATTTT.

This chain links TRBV7-9 with TRBJ1-1; D call uncertain. The CDR3 runs to 16 residues. The germline V gene encodes CDR1 SEHNR and CDR2 FQNEAQ (reference sequence). Trimming removed 1 base at V and 7 bases at J, with 19 bases between. This CDR3 is CASSLDSGGVEVEAFF. DNA of the CDR3: TGTGCCAGCAGCTTAGACAGCGGCGGGGTCGAAGTTGAAGCTTTCTTT. The full variable domain, completed using reference TRBV7-9 and TRBJ1-1, is DTGVSQNPRHKITKRGQNVTFRCDPISEHNRLYWYRQTLGQGPEFLTYFQNEAQLEKSRLLSDRFSAERPKGSFSTLEIQRTEQGDSAMYLCASSLDSGGVEVEAFFGQGTRLTVV.

The chain is built from TRBV5-8 and TRBJ2-5; D possibly corresponds to TRBD1 (5 bases). Trimming removed 0 bases at V and 0 bases at J, with 15 bases between. Germline V CDR1 and CDR2: SGHTS, YDEGEE. The CDR3 runs 17 residues. The CDR3 DNA sequence: TGTGCCAGCAGCTTGGGACAGACCACCCTGTACCAAGAGACCCAGTACTTC. Its protein is CASSLGQTTLYQETQYF.

V is TRBV27 and J is TRBJ1-5; D is ambiguous. The length of the CDR3 is 13 residues. V was shortened by 5 bases and J by 4 bases, with 9 bases between the two germline ends. Germline values: CDR1 MNHEY, CDR2 SMNVEV (reference sequence). The CDR3 DNA is TGTGCCAGCAGTACAACACAAAATCAGCCCCAGCATTTT. This sequence encodes CASSTTQNQPQHF.

This chain joins TRBV27 and TRBJ2-7; 7 bases line up with TRBD1. This CDR3 comprises 13 residues. CDR1 is MNHEY and CDR2 is SMNVEV in the germline V gene (reference sequence). V shed 8 bases and J 3 bases; nucleotides not matched to a gene: 7. The CDR3 sequence is CASGTVNRYEQYF. CDR3 nucleotides: TGTGCCAGCGGGACAGTCAACCGCTACGAGCAGTACTTC.

This clone was seen only a few times. V and J are TRBV24-1 and TRBJ2-3; TRBD2 matches 12 bases. Per germline, CDR1 KGHDR and CDR2 SFDVKD. After removal of 7 bases from V and 1 base from J, the junction contained 5 bases not matched to a gene. There are 16 residues in the CDR3. In DNA, the CDR3 is TGTGCCACCAGACCACGGACTAGCGGGGGCACAGATACGCAGTATTTT. Protein sequence: CATRPRTSGGTDTQYF.

The chain carries TRBV18 and TRBJ1-4; D uncertain. The CDR3 is 14 amino acids. Between the trimmed V and J ends, which lost 6 bases and 2 bases, there was a span of 10 bases. The germline V gene has CDR1 KGHSH and CDR2 LQKENI. Here the CDR3 DNA reads TGTGCCAGCTCCCCTTTGGCCACTAATGAAAAACTGTTTTTT. This gives the protein CASSPLATNEKLFF.

The chain is built from TRBV5-1 and TRBJ2-2; D perhaps matches TRBD2 (5 bases). CDR3 length equals 15 residues. Germline V lookup: CDR1 SGHRS, CDR2 YFSETQ. V was trimmed by 2 bases and J by 1 base, leaving 9 bases between them. Here the CDR3 reads CASSFRELNTGELFF. The DNA of the CDR3 is TGCGCCAGCAGCTTTCGGGAATTGAACACCGGGGAGCTGTTTTTT.

This clone is a singleton in its sample. DNA for the CDR3: TGTGCCAGCAGTTTAGAACAGGGTGGCACTGAAGCTTTCTTT. This codes for CASSLEQGGTEAFF. This sequence joins TRBV27 and TRBJ1-1; tentatively, D is TRBD1 (6 bases). V was clipped by 2 bases and J by 4 bases, with 11 bases between them. There are 14 residues in the CDR3. CDR1 is MNHEY, CDR2 SMNVEV, per germline (reference sequence).

The rearrangement joins TRBV10-3 to TRBJ2-1; the match to TRBD2 covers 9 bases. Unmatched junction bases numbered 5, after V lost 6 bases and J lost 2 bases. The length of the CDR3 is 15 residues. CDR1 and CDR2 from the germline V gene are ENHRY and SYGVKD. The CDR3 DNA is TGTGCCATCAGCCGAGGGACTAGCCCCTACAATGAGCAGTTCTTC. Encoded protein: CAISRGTSPYNEQFF.

This clone was counted once. The CDR3 bases are TGTGCCTCCGCCCGGGGCACAGATACGCAGTATTTT. Translated: CASARGTDTQYF. The chain carries TRBV15 and TRBJ2-3; D remains ambiguous. CDR1 is LNHNV, CDR2 YYDKDF, per germline (reference sequence). Trimming removed 11 bases from V and 1 base from J, with 10 bases in between. The CDR3 sequence is 12 residues long.

This sequence joins TRBV21-1 and TRBJ2-7; the table's D call, TRBD1, has no DNA check behind it. TRBV21-1 corresponds to a pseudogene. This CDR3 has 14 amino acids. CDR3 residues: CASVPYDSSYEQYF. Written as DNA, the CDR3 is TGTGCCAGCGTACCTTACGACAGTTCCTACGAGCAGTACTTC.

The V gene is TRBV7-2, the J gene TRBJ2-1; a weak D match, TRBD2 (5 bases). The CDR3 extends over 14 amino acids. V gave up 6 bases and J gave up 6 bases, with 15 bases separating them. Germline V gene sequence: CDR1 SGHTA, CDR2 FQGNSA. The CDR3 sequence: CASSKGGSLNEQFF. DNA for the CDR3: TGTGCCAGCAGTAAGGGTGGGAGCCTCAATGAGCAGTTCTTC.

This clone has a handful of counts. The chain carries TRBV5-1 and TRBJ2-7, with 10 bases aligning to TRBD1. CDR3 length: 17 residues. Trimming removed 5 bases from V and 6 bases from J; junction bases left unmatched: 17. CDR1 is SGHRS, CDR2 YFSETQ, per germline. The CDR3 region has the DNA TGCGCCAGCAGACTGGACAGGGGGATTAGGTCATTCGGCGAGCAGTACTTC. It yields the protein CASRLDRGIRSFGEQYF.

This clone was counted a single time. The J gene is TRBJ2-1, the V gene TRBV19; 10 bases agree with TRBD2. Germline loops: CDR1 LNHDA, CDR2 SQIVND (reference sequence). The V and J ends lost 5 bases and 4 bases, in that order; junction bases with no gene match: 11. CDR3 length: 17 residues. CDR3 protein: CASSRELAGGLYNEQFF. In nucleotides, the CDR3 is TGTGCCAGTAGTCGGGAATTAGCGGGAGGTCTGTACAATGAGCAGTTCTTC. The full variable domain, completed using reference TRBV19 and TRBJ2-1, is DGGITQSPKYLFRKEGQNVTLSCEQNLNHDAMYWYRQDPGQGLRLIYYSQIVNDFQKGDIAEGYSVSREKKESFPLTVTSAQKNPTAFYLCASSRELAGGLYNEQFFGPGTRLTVL.

This clone was observed a few times. V gene TRBV18 combines with J gene TRBJ1-1; D gene uncertain. Trimming pared 6 bases from V and 2 bases from J, leaving 13 bases between. CDR1 and CDR2 from the germline V gene are KGHSH and LQKENI. The CDR3 extends over 14 amino acids. CDR3 nucleotides: TGTGCCAGCTCTCCGGGAAGGACTAACACTGAAGCTTTCTTT. Protein product: CASSPGRTNTEAFF.